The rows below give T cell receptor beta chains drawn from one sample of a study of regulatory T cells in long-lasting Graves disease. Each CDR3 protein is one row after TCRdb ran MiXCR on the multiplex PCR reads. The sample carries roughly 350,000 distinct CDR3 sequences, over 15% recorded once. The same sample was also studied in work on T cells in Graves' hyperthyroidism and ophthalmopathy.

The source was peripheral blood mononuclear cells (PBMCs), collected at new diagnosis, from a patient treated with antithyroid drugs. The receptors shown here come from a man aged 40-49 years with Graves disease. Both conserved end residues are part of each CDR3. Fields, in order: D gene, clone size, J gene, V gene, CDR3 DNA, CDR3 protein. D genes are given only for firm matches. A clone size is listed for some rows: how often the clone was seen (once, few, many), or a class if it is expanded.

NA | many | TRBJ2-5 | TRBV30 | TGTGCCTGGAGTGAGGACTGGTCGAAGACCCAGTACTTC | CAWSEDWSKTQYF
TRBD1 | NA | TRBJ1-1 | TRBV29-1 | TGCAGCGTTGTATCGACCCCGGGACAGGGGGCTCTGAACACTGAAGCTTTCTTT | CSVVSTPGQGALNTEAFF
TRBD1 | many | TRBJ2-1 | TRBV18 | TGTGCCAGTTGGACAGGGACTGAGCAGTTCTTC | CASWTGTEQFF
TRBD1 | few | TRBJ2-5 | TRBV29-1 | TGCAGCGCCGGGCGACAGGGGAGAGAGACCCAGTACTTC | CSAGRQGRETQYF
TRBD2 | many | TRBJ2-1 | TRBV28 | TGTGCCAGCAGTTTAATAGCGGGGGGGGCTTCCGATGAGCAGTTCTTC | CASSLIAGGASDEQFF
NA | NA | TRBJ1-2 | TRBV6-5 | TGTGCCAGCAGTTACGATTTGACACACTCATATGGCTACACCTTC | CASSYDLTHSYGYTF
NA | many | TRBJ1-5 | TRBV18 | TGTGCCAGCTCACTAACCGGACGGGCTAGCAATCAGCCCCAGCATTTT | CASSLTGRASNQPQHF
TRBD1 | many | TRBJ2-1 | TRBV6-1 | TGTGCCAGCAGAGAAAGACAGGGGGCTAGGAATGAGCAGTTCTTC | CASRERQGARNEQFF
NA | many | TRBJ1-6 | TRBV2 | TGTGCCAGCAGTGAACAGGGAAATTCACCCCTCCACTTT | CASSEQGNSPLHF
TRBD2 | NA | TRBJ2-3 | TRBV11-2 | TGTGCCAGCAGCTTCCCGCCTAGCGGAGGGAGCACAGATACGCAGTATTTT | CASSFPPSGGSTDTQYF
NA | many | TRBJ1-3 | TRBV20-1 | TGCAGTGCTAGTCCCCCTGGTGGGCCTGGAAACACCATATATTTT | CSASPPGGPGNTIYF
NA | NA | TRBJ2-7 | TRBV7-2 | TGTGCCAGCAGTTTTAACCGGGGGCGGGAGCAGTACTTC | CASSFNRGREQYF
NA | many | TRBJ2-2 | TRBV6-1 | TGTGCCAGCAGTGAAATGGGACCAATGAACACCGGGGAGCTGTTTTTT | CASSEMGPMNTGELFF
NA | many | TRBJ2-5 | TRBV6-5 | TGTGCCAGCAGTTACCCGGAGACCCAGTACTTC | CASSYPETQYF
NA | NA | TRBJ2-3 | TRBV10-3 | TGTGCTATCAGACGTACAGATACGCAGTATTTT | CAIRRTDTQYF
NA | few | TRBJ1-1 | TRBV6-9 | TGTGCCAGCAGTTATAAATGGGGGCAAACTGAAGCTTTCTTT | CASSYKWGQTEAFF
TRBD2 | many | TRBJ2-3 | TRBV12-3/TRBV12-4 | TGTGCCAGCAGTTTCTGGGGGAGGGGCACAGATACGCAGTATTTT | CASSFWGRGTDTQYF
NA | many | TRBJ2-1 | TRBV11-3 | TGTGCCAGCAGCTCAAAGACTATTGTGCAGTTCTTC | CASSSKTIVQFF
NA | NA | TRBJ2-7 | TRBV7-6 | TGTGCCAGCAGCTTAGTGGGACAATACGAGCAGTACTTC | CASSLVGQYEQYF
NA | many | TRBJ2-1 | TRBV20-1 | TGCAGTGCTAGGAAGGTCGGACGCTCGGTTGACCTCTTTGAGTTCTTC | CSARKVGRSVDLFEFF
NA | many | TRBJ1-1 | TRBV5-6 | TGTGCCAGCAGCTTGGTACCAGCTCCCAACACTGAAGCTTTCTTT | CASSLVPAPNTEAFF
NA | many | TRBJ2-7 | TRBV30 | TGTGCCTGGAGTCCGGGCAGCTCCTACGAGCAGTACTTC | CAWSPGSSYEQYF
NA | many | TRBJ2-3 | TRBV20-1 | TGCAGTGCCATTACTAGCACAGATACGCAGTATTTT | CSAITSTDTQYF
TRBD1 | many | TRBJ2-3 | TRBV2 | TGTGCCAGCAGTGGGGACAGGGGGCTTGGAGATACGCAGTATTTT | CASSGDRGLGDTQYF
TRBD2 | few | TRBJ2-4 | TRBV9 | TGTGCCAGCAGCGCAATAGCGGGGGGGCTCGGCAATGAGCAGTACTTC | CASSAIAGGLGNEQYF
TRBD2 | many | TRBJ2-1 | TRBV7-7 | TGTGCCAGCAGCTTCCCCCTATTAGCGGGGAGGACCTACAATGAGCAGTTCTTC | CASSFPLLAGRTYNEQFF
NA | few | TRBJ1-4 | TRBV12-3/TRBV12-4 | TGTGCCAGCAGTAACAGGGTAGGGAAACTGTTTTTT | CASSNRVGKLFF
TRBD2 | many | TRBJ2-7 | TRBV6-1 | TGTGCCAGCAGACTAGCGGGGGTTTACGAGCAGTACTTC | CASRLAGVYEQYF
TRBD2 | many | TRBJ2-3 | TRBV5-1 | TGTGCCAGCAGCTTAGGGGGACTAGCGGTCACAGATACGCAGTATTTT | CASSLGGLAVTDTQYF
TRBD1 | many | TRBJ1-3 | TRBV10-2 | TGCGCCAGCAACGACAGGGGGCAAGGAAACACCATATATTTT | CASNDRGQGNTIYF
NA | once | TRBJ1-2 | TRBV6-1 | TGTGCCAGCAGCCATCATGTCCCGCCCCATGGCTACACCTTC | CASSHHVPPHGYTF
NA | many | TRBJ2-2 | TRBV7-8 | TGTGCCAGCAGCTTATTGGCAGGGCGCCCAAACACCGGGGAGCTGTTTTTT | CASSLLAGRPNTGELFF
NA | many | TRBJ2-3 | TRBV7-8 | TGTGCCAGCAGCTGGGGGAGGGGGGGCTACACAGATACGCAGTATTTT | CASSWGRGGYTDTQYF
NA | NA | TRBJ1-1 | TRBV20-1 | TGCAGTGCTGATAGGGGCCAGAACACTGAAGCTTTCTTT | CSADRGQNTEAFF
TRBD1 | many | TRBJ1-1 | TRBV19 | TGTGCCACCCGGGGACAGGGAGATATCACTGAAGCTTTCTTT | CATRGQGDITEAFF
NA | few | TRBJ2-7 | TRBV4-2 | TGTGCCAGCAGCCAAGAGAGGACTTTAACCTACGAGCAGTACTTC | CASSQERTLTYEQYF
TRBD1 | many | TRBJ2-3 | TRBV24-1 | TGTGCCACCAGAAGGGGGCTTGCAGATACGCAGTATTTT | CATRRGLADTQYF
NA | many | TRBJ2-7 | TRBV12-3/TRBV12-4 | TGTGCCAGCAGTTTAGGTGCCGTCTCCTACGAGCAGTACTTC | CASSLGAVSYEQYF
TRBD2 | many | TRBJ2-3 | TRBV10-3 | TGTGCCATCATGGAGACTAGCGGGGGAAATACGCAGTATTTT | CAIMETSGGNTQYF
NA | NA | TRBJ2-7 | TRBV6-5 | TGTGCCAGCAGTTACTCGCCCCTCACCGCGCCAGGTGAGCAGTACTTC | CASSYSPLTAPGEQYF
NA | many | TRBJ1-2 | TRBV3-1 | TGTGCCAGCTCGGGACCGATGGATAACTATGGCTACACCTTC | CASSGPMDNYGYTF
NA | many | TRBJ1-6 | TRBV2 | TGTGCCAGCAGTGAGACAGTAGTGGCACCCCTCCACTTT | CASSETVVAPLHF
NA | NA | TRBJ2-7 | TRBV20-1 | TGCAGTGCTAGGGCGCATTACGAGCAGTACTTC | CSARAHYEQYF
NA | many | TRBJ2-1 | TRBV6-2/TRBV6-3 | TGTGCCAGCAGTTACGGGGACCACTACAATGAGCAGTTCTTC | CASSYGDHYNEQFF
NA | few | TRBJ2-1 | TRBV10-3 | TGTGCCATCAGTGACTCAAATGAGCAGTTCTTC | CAISDSNEQFF
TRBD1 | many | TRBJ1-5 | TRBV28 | TGTGCCAGCAGTTTATTAGGGGGCGCGGGTTCTTTTCAGCCCCAGCATTTT | CASSLLGGAGSFQPQHF
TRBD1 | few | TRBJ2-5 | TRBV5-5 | TGTGCCAGCAGCTTGGACCACGGGACAGGGAGAGAGACCCAGTACTTC | CASSLDHGTGRETQYF
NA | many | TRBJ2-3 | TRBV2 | TGTGCCAGCAGCACTCGGGTGGGCACAGATACGCAGTATTTT | CASSTRVGTDTQYF
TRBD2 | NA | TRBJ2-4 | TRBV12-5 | TGTGCTAGTGCCCTACTAGCGGGGGGAGACATTCAGTACTTC | CASALLAGGDIQYF
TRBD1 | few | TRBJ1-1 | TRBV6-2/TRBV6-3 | TGTGCCAGCAGTTACTCCTCCACAGGGGTCACTGAAGCTTTCTTT | CASSYSSTGVTEAFF
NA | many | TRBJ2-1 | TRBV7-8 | TGTGCCAGCAGCTTAGGGGGAGGGGGGTACAATGAGCAGTTCTTC | CASSLGGGGYNEQFF